One sample yielded the 6 T cell receptor beta chains listed below, sequenced in a study of cytomegalovirus exposure and HLA in healthy donors. A multiplex PCR was run with 60 Vbeta primers and 13 Jbeta primers. TCRdb's copy holds only in-frame clones and misses some; the assay was immunoSEQ multiplex PCR. Of roughly 100,000 clones in the sample, under 80% were seen once. Sequencing was carried out using PBMCs. These receptor sequences come from a woman in her forties or fifties in good health and CMV-seropositive.

This sequence joins TRBV6-5 and TRBJ1-2; 7 bases are a match to TRBD1. V lost 7 bases to trimming and J lost 1 base; unmatched junction nucleotides: 3. CDR3 length: 13 residues. The V gene's germline CDR1 is MNHEY and CDR2 SVGAGI. For the CDR3, the DNA is TGTGCCAGCACTCGGGACAGTAACTATGGCTACACCTTC. It translates to CASTRDSNYGYTF.

The chain has TRBV29-1 and TRBJ2-5; 12 bases map to TRBD2. Germline trimming cut 7 bases from V and 1 base from J; bases unmatched to any gene: 7. CDR1 and CDR2 from the germline V gene are SQVTM and ANQGSEA. CDR3 length: 15 residues. This CDR3 reads CSGSLAGGIQETQYF. The CDR3 region has the DNA TGCAGCGGTTCACTAGCGGGGGGTATCCAAGAGACCCAGTACTTC.

V is TRBV7-2 and J is TRBJ1-6; possible D gene TRBD1, 6 bases. Trimming shortened V by 6 bases and J by 0 bases, and 15 bases separated the two germline ends. This CDR3 spans 17 amino acids. Germline V gives CDR1 SGHTA, CDR2 FQGNSA. CDR3 in amino acids: CASSHTDRNSYNSPLHF. Here the CDR3 DNA reads TGTGCCAGCAGTCACACCGACAGGAACTCCTATAATTCACCCCTCCACTTT.

The chain links TRBV7-2 to TRBJ1-1, with D perhaps TRBD1 (6 bases). This CDR3 comprises 14 residues. Trimming cost V 2 bases and J 5 bases, with 12 bases left between them. CDR1 is SGHTA and CDR2 is FQGNSA in the germline V gene. CDR3 sequence reads: CASSLWGRLTEAFF. The CDR3 nucleotides are TGTGCCAGCAGCTTATGGGGGCGCTTAACTGAAGCTTTCTTT.

This chain links TRBV5-4 with TRBJ2-1; D might be TRBD1 (5 bases). Trimming removed 0 bases from V and 10 bases from J, with 11 bases in between. Germline loops: CDR1 SGHNT, CDR2 YYREEE (reference sequence). The CDR3 totals 13 residues. The CDR3 sequence is CASSLDFPGEQFF. CDR3 DNA: TGTGCCAGCAGCTTGGACTTTCCAGGGGAGCAGTTCTTC.

The chain has TRBV7-9 and TRBJ2-7; 9 bases fit TRBD1. V shed 2 bases and J 3 bases; nucleotides not matched to a gene: 2. The CDR3 covers 14 residues. Germline V lookup: CDR1 SEHNR, CDR2 FQNEAQ (reference sequence). The CDR3 protein is CASSLTGQGYEQYF. CDR3 DNA: TGTGCCAGCAGCTTAACGGGACAGGGCTACGAGCAGTACTTC.